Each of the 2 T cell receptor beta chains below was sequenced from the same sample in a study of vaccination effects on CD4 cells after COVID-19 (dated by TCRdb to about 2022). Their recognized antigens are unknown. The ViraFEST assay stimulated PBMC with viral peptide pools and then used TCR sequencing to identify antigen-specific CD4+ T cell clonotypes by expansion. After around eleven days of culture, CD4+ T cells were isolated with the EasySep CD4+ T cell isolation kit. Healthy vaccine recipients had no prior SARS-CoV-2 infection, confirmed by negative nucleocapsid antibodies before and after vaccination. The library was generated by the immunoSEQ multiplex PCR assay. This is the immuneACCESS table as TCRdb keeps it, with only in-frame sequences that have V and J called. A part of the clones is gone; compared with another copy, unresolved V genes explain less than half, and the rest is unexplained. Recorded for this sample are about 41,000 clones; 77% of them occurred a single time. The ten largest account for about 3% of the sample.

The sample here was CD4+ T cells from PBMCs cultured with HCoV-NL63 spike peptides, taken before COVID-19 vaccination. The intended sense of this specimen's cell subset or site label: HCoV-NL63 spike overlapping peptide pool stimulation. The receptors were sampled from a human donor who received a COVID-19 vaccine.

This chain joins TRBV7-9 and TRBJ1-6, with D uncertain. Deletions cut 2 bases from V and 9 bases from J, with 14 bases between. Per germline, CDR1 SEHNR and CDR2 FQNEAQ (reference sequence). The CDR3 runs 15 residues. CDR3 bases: TGTGCCAGCAGCTTATTTCGATTGGAATCTTCACCCCTCCACTTT. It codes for CASSLFRLESSPLHF.

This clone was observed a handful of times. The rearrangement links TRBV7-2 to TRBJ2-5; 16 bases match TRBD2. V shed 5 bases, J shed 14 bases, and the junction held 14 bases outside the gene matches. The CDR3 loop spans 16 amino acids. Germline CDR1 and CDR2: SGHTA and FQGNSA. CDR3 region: CASSPASGLAGGPKYF. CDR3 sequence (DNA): TGTGCCAGCAGCCCGGCCTCGGGACTAGCGGGGGGGCCTAAATACTTC.